These 8 T cell receptor beta chains came from one sample sequenced in a study of PD-1 blockade in classical Hodgkin lymphoma. Autologous stem cell transplantation was followed by relapse in every patient, and brentuximab vedotin exposure varied. Measured with immunoSEQ multiplex PCR; TCRdb has only the in-frame clones, and not every one. This sample has 60,000 or so clones, with roughly 90% found just once. This specimen was peripheral blood mononuclear cells (PBMCs), taken at baseline. Receptors originate from a human donor with classical Hodgkin lymphoma.

The V call is TRBV28, the J call TRBJ2-4; 7 nucleotides match TRBD1. CDR3 size: 15 residues. Germline V gives CDR1 MDHEN, CDR2 SYDVKM. Trimming at V came to 6 bases and at J to 1 base, leaving 6 bases not matched to a gene. CDR3 DNA sequence: TGTGCCAGCAGCATGCAGGGGGTTGCCAAAAACATTCAGTACTTC. It is translated as CASSMQGVAKNIQYF.

The chain carries TRBV28 and TRBJ1-4; D may be TRBD1 (6 bases). The CDR3 is made up of 16 amino acids. The V gene's germline CDR1 is MDHEN and CDR2 SYDVKM. Trimming cost V 8 bases and J 0 bases, with 16 bases left between them. The DNA for the CDR3 is TGTGCCAGCCGAGGGGGGGGCGTGGCAACTAATGAAAAACTGTTTTTT. This gives the protein CASRGGGVATNEKLFF.

The chain is built from TRBV7-2 and TRBJ1-4, with D maybe TRBD1 (6 bases). This CDR3 region has 18 residues. The V end lost 5 bases, the J end lost 5 bases, and 24 bases lay between the germline ends. Germline assignment: CDR1 SGHTA and CDR2 FQGNSA. In DNA, the CDR3 is TGTGCCAGCAGCCTTATGGGGGGCCAGGTACAACTGAATGAAAAACTGTTTTTT. Its translation: CASSLMGGQVQLNEKLFF.

The V call is TRBV9, the J call TRBJ2-6, with D unclear. The CDR3 consists of 14 residues. The germline gives CDR1 SGDLS, CDR2 YYNGEE. Trimming removed 0 bases at V and 1 base at J, with 2 bases between. The CDR3 region has the DNA TGTGCCAGCAGCGTAGTGTCTGGGGCCAACGTCCTGACTTTC. Encoded protein: CASSVVSGANVLTF.

The chain joins TRBV5-4 to TRBJ2-7; D may match TRBD1 or TRBD2 (5 bases each). CDR1 and CDR2 (germline): SGHNT, YYREEE (reference sequence). Trimming took 4 bases from V and 3 from J, leaving 11 bases between them. The CDR3 is 13 amino acids. The CDR3 region has the DNA TGTGCCAGCAGCCAGGGAGAGGACTACGAGCAGTACTTC. Translated: CASSQGEDYEQYF.

The gene calls are TRBV4-2 and TRBJ2-1, with 10 bases matching TRBD2. J was trimmed by 8 bases and V by 1 base; bases with no gene match: 11. Germline V gene sequence: CDR1 LGHNA, CDR2 YNFKEQ. The CDR3 is made up of 17 amino acids. CDR3 in DNA: TGTGCCAGCAGCCAAGGCTTTAGCGGGAGCGGGGGGGATGAGCAGTTCTTC. It specifies CASSQGFSGSGGDEQFF.

The chain recombines TRBV19 with TRBJ1-1; TRBD1 aligns across 9 bases. Per the germline V gene, CDR1 is LNHDA and CDR2 is SQIVND (reference sequence). Trimming cost V 7 bases and J 3 bases; bases outside gene matches: 9. This CDR3 comprises 15 residues. CDR3 bases: TGTGCCAGTATCGACGGCACAGGGGGCTACACTGAAGCTTTCTTT. It translates to CASIDGTGGYTEAFF.

In this sample, this clone turned up once. The chain couples TRBV21-1 to TRBJ2-3. TRBV21-1 counts as a pseudogene. The CDR3 has 17 amino acids. The chain's CDR3 is CASSKAPARECTDTQYF. CDR3 coding DNA: TGTGCCAGCAGCAAAGCCCCGGCCAGGGAGTGTACAGATACGCAGTATTTT.